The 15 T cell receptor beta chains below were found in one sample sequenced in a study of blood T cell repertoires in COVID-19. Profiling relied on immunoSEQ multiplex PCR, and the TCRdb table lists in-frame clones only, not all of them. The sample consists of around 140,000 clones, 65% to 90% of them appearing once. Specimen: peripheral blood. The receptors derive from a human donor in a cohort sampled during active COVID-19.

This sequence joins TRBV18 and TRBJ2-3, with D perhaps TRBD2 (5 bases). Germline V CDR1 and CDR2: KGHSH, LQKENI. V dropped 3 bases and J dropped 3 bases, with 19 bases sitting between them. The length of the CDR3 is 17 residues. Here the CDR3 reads CASSPLGPGIGTDTQYF. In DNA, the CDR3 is TGTGCCAGCTCACCCCTGGGTCCCGGGATTGGGACAGATACGCAGTATTTT. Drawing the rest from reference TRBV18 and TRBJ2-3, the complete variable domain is NAGVMQNPRHLVRRRGQEARLRCSPMKGHSHVYWYRQLPEEGLKFMVYLQKENIIDESGMPKERFSAEFPKEGPSILRIQQVVRGDSAAYFCASSPLGPGIGTDTQYFGPGTRLTVL.

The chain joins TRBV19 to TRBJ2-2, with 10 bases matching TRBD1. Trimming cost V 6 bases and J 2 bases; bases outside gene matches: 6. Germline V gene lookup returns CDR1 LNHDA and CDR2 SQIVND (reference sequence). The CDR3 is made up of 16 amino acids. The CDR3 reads CASSERDRGNTGELFF. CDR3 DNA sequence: TGTGCCAGTAGCGAACGGGACAGGGGAAACACCGGGGAGCTGTTTTTT.

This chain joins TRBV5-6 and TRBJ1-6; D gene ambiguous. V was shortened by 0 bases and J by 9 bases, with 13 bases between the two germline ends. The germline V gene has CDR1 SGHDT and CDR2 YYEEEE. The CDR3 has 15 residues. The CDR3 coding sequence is TGTGCCAGCAGCTTGGGATCCATTCACAGTTCACCCCTCCACTTT. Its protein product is CASSLGSIHSSPLHF. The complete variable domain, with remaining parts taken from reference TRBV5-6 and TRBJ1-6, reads DAGVTQSPTHLIKTRGQQVTLRCSPKSGHDTVSWYQQALGQGPQFIFQYYEEEERQRGNFPDRFSGHQFPNYSSELNVNALLLGDSALYLCASSLGSIHSSPLHFGNGTRLTVT.

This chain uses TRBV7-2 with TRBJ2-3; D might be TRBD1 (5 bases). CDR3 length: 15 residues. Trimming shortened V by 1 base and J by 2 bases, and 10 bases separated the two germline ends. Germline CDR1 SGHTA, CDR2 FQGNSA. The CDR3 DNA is TGTGCCAGCAGCTTAGACCAGGGCCCCACAGATACGCAGTATTTT. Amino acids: CASSLDQGPTDTQYF.

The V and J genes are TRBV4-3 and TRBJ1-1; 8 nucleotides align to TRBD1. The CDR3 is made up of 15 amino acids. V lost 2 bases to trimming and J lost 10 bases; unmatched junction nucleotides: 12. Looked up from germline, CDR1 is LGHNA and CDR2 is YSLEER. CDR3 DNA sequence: TGCGCCAGCAGCCAATTGGGGGGGACAGGACGCTTAGCTTTCTTT. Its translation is CASSQLGGTGRLAFF.

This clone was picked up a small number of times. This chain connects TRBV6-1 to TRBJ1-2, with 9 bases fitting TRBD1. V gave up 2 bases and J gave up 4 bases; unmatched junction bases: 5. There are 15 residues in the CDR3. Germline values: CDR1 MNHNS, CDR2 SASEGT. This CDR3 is CASSERTGVPYGYTF. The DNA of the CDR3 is TGTGCCAGCAGTGAAAGGACAGGGGTCCCCTATGGCTACACCTTC.

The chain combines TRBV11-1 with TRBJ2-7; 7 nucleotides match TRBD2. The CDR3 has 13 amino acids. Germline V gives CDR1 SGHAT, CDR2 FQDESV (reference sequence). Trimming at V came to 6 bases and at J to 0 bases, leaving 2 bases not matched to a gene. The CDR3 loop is CASSASGSYEQYF. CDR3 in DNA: TGTGCCAGCAGTGCTAGCGGCTCCTACGAGCAGTACTTC.

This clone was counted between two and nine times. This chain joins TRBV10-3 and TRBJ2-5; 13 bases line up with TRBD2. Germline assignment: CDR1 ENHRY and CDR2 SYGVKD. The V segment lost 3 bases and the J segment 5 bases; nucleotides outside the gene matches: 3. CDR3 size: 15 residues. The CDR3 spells CAISELAGGMETQYF. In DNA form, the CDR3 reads TGTGCCATCAGTGAACTAGCGGGAGGGATGGAGACCCAGTACTTC.

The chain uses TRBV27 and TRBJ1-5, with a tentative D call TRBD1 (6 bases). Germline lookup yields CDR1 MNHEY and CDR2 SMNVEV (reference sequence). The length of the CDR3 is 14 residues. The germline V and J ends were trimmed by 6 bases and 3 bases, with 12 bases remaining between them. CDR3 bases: TGTGCCAGCAGCGCCACAGGGCCCAATCAGCCCCAGCATTTT. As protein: CASSATGPNQPQHF.

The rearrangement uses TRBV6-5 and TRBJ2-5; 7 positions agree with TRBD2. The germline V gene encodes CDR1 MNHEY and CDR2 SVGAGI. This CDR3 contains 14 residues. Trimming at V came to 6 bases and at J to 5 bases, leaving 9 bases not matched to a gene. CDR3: CASSLGGSRETQYF. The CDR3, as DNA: TGTGCCAGCAGCCTCGGGGGGTCGCGGGAGACCCAGTACTTC.

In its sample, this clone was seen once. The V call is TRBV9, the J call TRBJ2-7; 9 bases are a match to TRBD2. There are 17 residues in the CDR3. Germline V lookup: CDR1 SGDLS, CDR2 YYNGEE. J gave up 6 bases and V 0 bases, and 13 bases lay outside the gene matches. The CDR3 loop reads CASSVDPFLAGHGEQYF. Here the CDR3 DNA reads TGTGCCAGCAGCGTAGACCCCTTTCTAGCGGGACATGGCGAGCAGTACTTC.

Written as DNA, the CDR3 is TGCGCCAGCAGGCAGGGGAGGGTTTCGGAGCCCCAGCATTTT. This gives the protein CASRQGRVSEPQHF. This chain uses TRBV10-2 with TRBJ1-5, with D maybe TRBD1 (6 bases). Germline V lookup: CDR1 WSHSY, CDR2 SAAADI. The CDR3 has 14 residues. Trimming stripped 6 bases from V and 8 bases from J, with 17 bases between.

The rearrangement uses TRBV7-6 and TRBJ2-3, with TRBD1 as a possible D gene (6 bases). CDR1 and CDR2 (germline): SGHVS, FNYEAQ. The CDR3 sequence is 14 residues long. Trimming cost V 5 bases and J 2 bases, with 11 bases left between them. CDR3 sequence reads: CASSKTGNTDTQYF. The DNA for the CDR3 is TGTGCCAGCAGCAAAACAGGGAACACAGATACGCAGTATTTT.

For the CDR3, the DNA is TGTGCCAGCAGCTTAGGTTTACTGTCCTACGAGCAGTACTTC. This gives the protein CASSLGLLSYEQYF. The chain joins TRBV11-2 to TRBJ2-7; no reliable D call. The CDR3 is made up of 14 amino acids. Germline V gene sequence: CDR1 SGHAT, CDR2 FQNNGV. V was pared by 1 base and J by 1 base, with 8 bases between.

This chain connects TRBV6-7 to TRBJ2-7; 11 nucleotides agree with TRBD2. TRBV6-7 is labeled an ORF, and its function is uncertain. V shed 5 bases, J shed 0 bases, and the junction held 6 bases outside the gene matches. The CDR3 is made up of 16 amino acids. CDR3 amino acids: CASSKTTSGNSYEQYF. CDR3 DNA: TGTGCCAGCAGTAAAACGACTAGCGGGAACTCCTACGAGCAGTACTTC.